The rows below give T cell receptor beta chains drawn from one sample of a study of vaccination and CD4 T cells after COVID-19. Each CDR3 protein is one row after TCRdb ran MiXCR on the PCR reads. The data contain more than 15,000 distinct CDR3 sequences, 45% to 65% of them seen just once; the ten biggest clones take up about 17%. No antigen is known for these receptors. The sequenced material came from CD4+ T cells from blood, cultured in vitro. Receptor source: a human donor who had recovered from COVID-19. The CDR3 runs from the conserved cysteine through the conserved F or W. The D gene is left open where the match is weak. The size of a clone is reported for some rows only, either as once, few or many, or as a class for expanded clones.

j_call: TRBJ2-3; clone_size: NA; d_call: NA; v_call: TRBV19; cdr3_aa: CASSTGLTDTQYF; cdr3_nt: TGTGCCAGTAGTACTGGCTTGACAGATACGCAGTATTTT
j_call: TRBJ2-7; clone_size: NA; d_call: NA; v_call: TRBV7-6; cdr3_aa: CASSLAAGSYEQYF; cdr3_nt: TGTGCCAGCAGCTTAGCTGCGGGCTCCTACGAGCAGTACTTC
j_call: TRBJ2-7; clone_size: NA; d_call: NA; v_call: TRBV7-6; cdr3_aa: CASSSSQGYNEQYF; cdr3_nt: TGTGCCAGCAGCTCCTCCCAGGGGTATAACGAGCAGTACTTC
j_call: TRBJ1-2; clone_size: few; d_call: TRBD1; v_call: TRBV27; cdr3_aa: CASSLSVIQGARYGYTF; cdr3_nt: TGTGCCAGCAGTTTATCGGTGATCCAGGGGGCGCGGTATGGCTACACCTTC
j_call: TRBJ2-1; clone_size: NA; d_call: NA; v_call: TRBV28; cdr3_aa: CASSGIPGEHEQFF; cdr3_nt: TGTGCCAGCAGTGGTATCCCAGGGGAACATGAGCAGTTCTTC
j_call: TRBJ2-3; clone_size: few; d_call: TRBD2; v_call: TRBV6-2/TRBV6-3; cdr3_aa: CASTSSGVFTDTQYF; cdr3_nt: TGTGCCAGTACCTCTAGCGGGGTGTTCACAGATACGCAGTATTTT
j_call: TRBJ1-4; clone_size: NA; d_call: NA; v_call: TRBV7-9; cdr3_aa: CASSQLPGLGEKLFF; cdr3_nt: TGCGCCAGCAGCCAACTACCTGGACTGGGGGAAAAACTGTTTTTT
j_call: TRBJ2-6; clone_size: NA; d_call: TRBD2; v_call: TRBV5-1; cdr3_aa: CASSLTSGSSGANVLTF; cdr3_nt: TGCGCCAGCAGCTTGACTAGCGGGAGCTCTGGGGCCAACGTCCTGACTTTC
j_call: TRBJ2-1; clone_size: NA; d_call: TRBD2; v_call: TRBV4-1; cdr3_aa: CASSHPLGGNEQFF; cdr3_nt: TGCGCCAGCAGCCATCCGTTGGGAGGGAACGAGCAGTTCTTC
j_call: TRBJ2-1; clone_size: NA; d_call: NA; v_call: TRBV7-2; cdr3_aa: CASSPDSVGYYNEQFF; cdr3_nt: TGTGCCAGCAGCCCGGACTCCGTAGGGTATTACAATGAGCAGTTCTTC
j_call: TRBJ1-3; clone_size: NA; d_call: NA; v_call: TRBV5-1; cdr3_aa: CASSEDQGNLGNTIYF; cdr3_nt: TGCGCCAGCAGCGAGGACCAGGGGAACCTTGGAAACACCATATATTTT
j_call: TRBJ1-5; clone_size: few; d_call: NA; v_call: TRBV12-1; cdr3_aa: CASSGEGTESPYSNQPQHF; cdr3_nt: TGTGCCAGCAGCGGAGAAGGGACAGAAAGTCCTTATAGCAATCAGCCCCAGCATTTT
j_call: TRBJ1-2; clone_size: NA; d_call: NA; v_call: TRBV20-1; cdr3_aa: CSVPGIGAGYTF; cdr3_nt: TGCAGTGTGCCAGGGATAGGGGCTGGCTACACCTTC
j_call: TRBJ2-7; clone_size: once; d_call: TRBD2; v_call: TRBV11-3; cdr3_aa: CASSLGLAGTYEQYF; cdr3_nt: TGTGCCAGCAGCTTGGGACTAGCGGGAACCTACGAGCAGTACTTC
j_call: TRBJ2-7; clone_size: NA; d_call: TRBD2; v_call: TRBV5-1; cdr3_aa: CASSFGGTIGYEQYF; cdr3_nt: TGCGCCAGCAGCTTTGGCGGGACTATAGGCTACGAGCAGTACTTC
j_call: TRBJ1-1; clone_size: NA; d_call: NA; v_call: TRBV5-1; cdr3_aa: CASSLVAVNTEAFF; cdr3_nt: TGCGCCAGCAGCTTGGTAGCAGTGAACACTGAAGCTTTCTTT
j_call: TRBJ2-7; clone_size: once; d_call: TRBD2; v_call: TRBV7-9; cdr3_aa: CASSFSGGVTYEQYF; cdr3_nt: TGTGCCAGCAGCTTTAGTGGGGGGGTCACCTACGAGCAGTACTTC
j_call: TRBJ2-5; clone_size: NA; d_call: TRBD1; v_call: TRBV27; cdr3_aa: CASKRTGGEEETQYF; cdr3_nt: TGTGCCAGCAAACGTACAGGGGGCGAGGAGGAGACCCAGTACTTC
j_call: TRBJ1-2; clone_size: NA; d_call: NA; v_call: TRBV19; cdr3_aa: CASSWGNYGYTF; cdr3_nt: TGTGCCAGTAGTTGGGGGAACTATGGCTACACCTTC
j_call: TRBJ2-4; clone_size: few; d_call: NA; v_call: TRBV20-1; cdr3_aa: CSARDRVNIQYF; cdr3_nt: TGCAGTGCTAGAGACAGGGTAAACATTCAGTACTTC
j_call: TRBJ2-7; clone_size: NA; d_call: TRBD1; v_call: TRBV27; cdr3_aa: CASKGQLDYEQYF; cdr3_nt: TGTGCCAGCAAGGGACAGTTAGACTACGAGCAGTACTTC
j_call: TRBJ2-5; clone_size: NA; d_call: NA; v_call: TRBV2; cdr3_aa: CASSPRAYQETQYF; cdr3_nt: TGTGCCAGCAGTCCTCGGGCTTACCAAGAGACCCAGTACTTC
j_call: TRBJ1-2; clone_size: NA; d_call: TRBD1; v_call: TRBV20-1; cdr3_aa: CSARDRQGAVGYTF; cdr3_nt: TGCAGTGCTAGAGACCGACAGGGGGCCGTGGGCTACACCTTC
j_call: TRBJ2-5; clone_size: few; d_call: NA; v_call: TRBV21-1; cdr3_aa: CASSTDTLGETQYF; cdr3_nt: TGTGCCAGCAGCACTGACACCCTGGGGGAGACCCAGTACTTC
j_call: TRBJ2-5; clone_size: few; d_call: NA; v_call: TRBV5-6; cdr3_aa: CASSLVWASRPQYF; cdr3_nt: TGTGCCAGCAGCTTGGTTTGGGCTAGCAGGCCCCAGTACTTC
j_call: TRBJ1-2; clone_size: NA; d_call: TRBD1; v_call: TRBV6-2/TRBV6-3; cdr3_aa: CASSYPGQGGPFDYGYTF; cdr3_nt: TGTGCCAGCAGTTACCCGGGACAGGGAGGTCCCTTTGACTATGGCTACACCTTC
j_call: TRBJ2-4; clone_size: few; d_call: TRBD2; v_call: TRBV7-9; cdr3_aa: CASSGGTSGRNIQYF; cdr3_nt: TGTGCCAGCAGCGGCGGGACTAGCGGGAGGAACATTCAGTACTTC
j_call: TRBJ1-2; clone_size: NA; d_call: TRBD1; v_call: TRBV20-1; cdr3_aa: CSATGTAIAWGYTF; cdr3_nt: TGCAGTGCTACCGGGACAGCAATAGCTTGGGGCTACACCTTC
j_call: TRBJ1-5; clone_size: NA; d_call: NA; v_call: TRBV21-1; cdr3_aa: CASSKAQLLRRQNQPQHF; cdr3_nt: TGTGCCAGCAGCAAAGCGCAGCTTTTAAGGCGGCAAAATCAGCCCCAGCATTTT
j_call: TRBJ2-3; clone_size: NA; d_call: TRBD2; v_call: TRBV23-1; cdr3_aa: CASSPARGLAGGTDTQYF; cdr3_nt: TGCGCCAGCAGTCCGGCCAGGGGACTAGCGGGGGGCACAGATACGCAGTATTTT
j_call: TRBJ2-1; clone_size: NA; d_call: NA; v_call: TRBV20-1; cdr3_aa: CSARPPSASSYNEQFF; cdr3_nt: TGCAGTGCTAGACCACCTAGCGCGAGCTCCTACAATGAGCAGTTCTTC
j_call: TRBJ1-5; clone_size: NA; d_call: NA; v_call: TRBV7-3; cdr3_aa: CASSLIHEGKSNQPQHF; cdr3_nt: TGTGCCAGCAGCTTAATTCATGAGGGGAAGAGCAATCAGCCCCAGCATTTT
j_call: TRBJ2-5; clone_size: NA; d_call: TRBD1; v_call: TRBV20-1; cdr3_aa: CSARTGTGMGETQYF; cdr3_nt: TGCAGTGCTAGAACCGGGACAGGGATGGGAGAGACCCAGTACTTC
j_call: TRBJ2-3; clone_size: NA; d_call: NA; v_call: TRBV27; cdr3_aa: CASSRNPTYTQYF; cdr3_nt: TGTGCCAGCAGTCGCAACCCTACCTATACGCAGTATTTT
j_call: TRBJ1-2; clone_size: NA; d_call: NA; v_call: TRBV6-1; cdr3_aa: CASRGADNYGYTF; cdr3_nt: TGTGCCAGCAGGGGGGCCGATAACTATGGCTACACCTTC
j_call: TRBJ1-5; clone_size: NA; d_call: TRBD1; v_call: TRBV2; cdr3_aa: CASTDRDNQPQHF; cdr3_nt: TGTGCCAGCACCGACAGGGACAATCAGCCCCAGCATTTT
j_call: TRBJ1-6; clone_size: NA; d_call: NA; v_call: TRBV6-1; cdr3_aa: CASSDIQGSYNSPLHF; cdr3_nt: TGTGCCAGCAGTGATATCCAGGGGTCCTATAATTCACCCCTCCACTTT
j_call: TRBJ2-7; clone_size: once; d_call: NA; v_call: TRBV21-1; cdr3_aa: CASSKRQNLAGGPYEQYF; cdr3_nt: TGTGCCAGCAGCAAACGCCAGAACCTAGCGGGAGGACCCTACGAGCAGTACTTC
j_call: TRBJ2-1; clone_size: NA; d_call: NA; v_call: TRBV7-2; cdr3_aa: CASSLVFGYNEQFF; cdr3_nt: TGTGCCAGCAGCTTAGTCTTTGGGTACAATGAGCAGTTCTTC
j_call: TRBJ1-1; clone_size: NA; d_call: TRBD1; v_call: TRBV19; cdr3_aa: CASSTNQGGSEAFF; cdr3_nt: TGTGCCAGTAGTACCAACCAGGGGGGTTCTGAAGCTTTCTTT